What follows describes a single T cell receptor (beta chain). What it binds is unknown. Germline CDR1 reads MNHEY; CDR2 reads SMNVEV (reference sequence). This CDR3 is 14 amino acids long. Trimming stripped 3 bases from V and 4 bases from J, with 10 bases between. The data were obtained in a study of beta chain features in type 1 diabetes. Study observations and caveats: In the patient group, naive, central memory and Treg TCRB repertoires seemed more alike than in the healthy donor group. Patients with Type 1 diabetes showed moderately but significantly shorter TCRB CDR3s in all four CD4+ subsets.

TCRB transcripts that were expressed got sequenced, as all of the isolated RNA had been reverse transcribed. The method was immunoSEQ multiplex PCR; TCRdb's version includes in-frame clones alone and lacks a portion of them. The sample records 150,000 to 200,000 clones, approximately 9.1% being singletons. The receptor's source is a woman aged 25-40 years with type 1 diabetes. The V gene is TRBV27, the J gene TRBJ1-5; D ambiguous. The material sequenced was central memory CD4+ T cells from blood. CDR3 nucleotide sequence: TGTGCCAGCAGTTTGTACTCGGGAAATCAGCCCCAGCATTTT. It translates to CASSLYSGNQPQHF.